This entry describes one T cell receptor beta chain. Its target is unknown. This specimen comes from a study of response to subunit inactivated influenza vaccine. Overall study findings and caveats: The authors offered the suggestion that each seasonal influenza vaccination recruits few new T cells.

Trimming stripped 5 bases from V and 1 base from J, with 11 bases between. The CDR3 spans 15 residues. CDR1 SEHNR and CDR2 FQNEAQ come from the germline V gene (reference sequence). TCRdb analysed the RT-PCR reads with MiXCR anew, one entry per CDR3 protein. The sample records some 850,000 distinct CDR3 sequences, 15% to 20% being singletons. The rearrangement links TRBV7-9 to TRBJ2-2, with D uncertain. The sequences come from PBMCs from blood, collected about 5 days after vaccination. The receptor's source is a man between 50 and 59 years old who received an inactivated influenza vaccine. This CDR3 reads CASSAGSRNTGELFF. The CDR3 nucleotides are TGTGCCAGCAGCGCCGGGTCACGGAACACCGGGGAGCTGTTTTTT.